The 14 T cell receptor beta chains presented below share a single source sample, sequenced in a study of shared clonotypes between healthy human individuals. Data came from immunoSEQ multiplex PCR; TCRdb stores just in-frame clones and leaves some out. The sample yields approximately 2.3 million clones, 85% to 95% seen once. Sequencing input: naive CD4+ T cells from PBMCs. Subset described: CD45RA+ positively selected. The receptor set was obtained from a man in his late teens or twenties in good health. Some clones in this sample may be carry-over from other donors' samples.

This chain joins TRBV5-4 and TRBJ1-1; perhaps TRBD1 as D (5 bases). CDR1 SGHNT and CDR2 YYREEE come from the germline V gene (reference sequence). The length of the CDR3 is 15 residues. The V gene lost 4 bases and the J gene lost 1 base, with 14 bases spanning the gap. CDR3 amino acids: CASSQGSPGNTEAFF. The CDR3 DNA reads TGTGCCAGCAGCCAGGGTTCGCCAGGGAACACTGAAGCTTTCTTT.

The chain carries TRBV5-1 and TRBJ2-5; tentative D call: TRBD1 (6 bases). Trimming left V 4 bases short and J 5 bases short, with 15 bases between. Germline V gene data show CDR1 as SGHRS and CDR2 as YFSETQ. CDR3 size: 14 residues. CDR3 sequence (DNA): TGCGCCAGCAGCACAGGGACACCACAGGAGACCCAGTACTTC. Its translation is CASSTGTPQETQYF.

The rearrangement joins TRBV7-8 to TRBJ2-7; D unclear. Per germline, CDR1 SGHVS and CDR2 FQNEAQ. V lost 3 bases to trimming and J lost 0 bases, with 9 bases between them. This CDR3 spans 14 amino acids. CDR3 DNA: TGTGCCAGCAGCTTGGGGAAAGTCTCCTACGAGCAGTACTTC. This encodes CASSLGKVSYEQYF.

This chain uses TRBV6-6 with TRBJ1-1; 7 nucleotides align to TRBD1. Germline V gene lookup returns CDR1 MNHNY and CDR2 SVGAGI (reference sequence). The CDR3 runs to 15 residues. The V segment lost 4 bases and the J segment 0 bases; nucleotides outside the gene matches: 5. CDR3 region: CASSFRTGLNTEAFF. The CDR3 nucleotides read TGTGCCAGCAGTTTCCGGACAGGACTGAACACTGAAGCTTTCTTT.

The chain has TRBV5-1 and TRBJ1-1, with TRBD1 identical over 7 bases. Looked up from germline, CDR1 is SGHRS and CDR2 is YFSETQ. V lost 7 bases, J lost 1 base, and 10 bases stayed unmatched. The CDR3 is 15 amino acids. The chain's CDR3 is CASRTGDLENTEAFF. The DNA for the CDR3 is TGCGCCAGCCGGACAGGTGATCTGGAGAACACTGAAGCTTTCTTT. The full variable domain, with the rest looked up from reference TRBV5-1 and TRBJ1-1, is KAGVTQTPRYLIKTRGQQVTLSCSPISGHRSVSWYQQTPGQGLQFLFEYFSETQRNKGNFPGRFSGRQFSNSRSEMNVSTLELGDSALYLCASRTGDLENTEAFFGQGTRLTVV.

The CDR3 here is CASSSRDRDVLGYTF. For the CDR3, the DNA is TGTGCCAGCAGCTCCCGGGACAGGGATGTACTCGGCTACACCTTC. This rearrangement joins TRBV5-4 to TRBJ1-2; 9 bases align to TRBD1. Germline loops: CDR1 SGHNT, CDR2 YYREEE (reference sequence). The trim removed 3 bases at V and 8 bases at J, leaving 11 bases unmatched. This CDR3 is built from 15 residues.

The J gene is TRBJ2-3, the V gene TRBV9; 8 bases fit TRBD2. The CDR3 has 14 residues. After removal of 4 bases from V and 6 bases from J, the junction contained 7 bases not matched to a gene. Germline V gene sequence: CDR1 SGDLS, CDR2 YYNGEE. The CDR3 here is CASSPRVAGDTQYF. The CDR3 nucleotides are TGTGCCAGCAGCCCCCGGGTAGCGGGGGATACGCAGTATTTT.

V and J are TRBV7-2 and TRBJ1-1; TRBD1 agrees at 12 bases. The CDR3 runs 13 residues. J was trimmed by 9 bases and V by 6 bases; bases with no gene match: 5. Germline V gene lookup returns CDR1 SGHTA and CDR2 FQGNSA. The CDR3 nucleotides read TGTGCCAGCAGTAAAGGGACAGGGGGCCAAGCTTTCTTT. Protein sequence: CASSKGTGGQAFF.

The chain uses TRBV6-6 and TRBJ1-2; 7 nucleotides agree with TRBD1. This CDR3 region has 15 residues. Looked up from germline, CDR1 is MNHNY and CDR2 is SVGAGI (reference sequence). Trimming cost V 6 bases and J 4 bases; bases outside gene matches: 11. The CDR3 region has the DNA TGTGCCAGCAGCCAACAGGGGCGAAAGAGCTATGGCTACACCTTC. Encoded protein: CASSQQGRKSYGYTF.

The chain couples TRBV4-1 to TRBJ2-1; D ambiguous. Germline lookup yields CDR1 MGHRA and CDR2 YSYEKL. Trimming took off 2 bases at V and 6 bases at J, with 14 bases between the two ends. CDR3 size: 15 residues. CDR3 region: CASSQPSRKSNEQFF. The CDR3 nucleotides are TGCGCCAGCAGCCAACCAAGTCGGAAGAGCAATGAGCAGTTCTTC.

The chain uses TRBV5-6 and TRBJ1-4; D perhaps matches TRBD1 (5 bases). Trimming stripped 3 bases from V and 8 bases from J, with 17 bases between. CDR1 is SGHDT, CDR2 YYEEEE, per germline. The CDR3 length is 15 residues. The CDR3 DNA sequence: TGTGCCAGCAGCTCCCCGGGGGAACTCGGGGAAAAACTGTTTTTT. As protein: CASSSPGELGEKLFF.

This chain links TRBV9 with TRBJ1-5; a weak D match, TRBD1 (5 bases). Germline V gene lookup returns CDR1 SGDLS and CDR2 YYNGEE. The CDR3 runs 16 residues. V gave up 0 bases and J gave up 7 bases, with 17 bases separating them. CDR3 sequence reads: CASSVGLGQGSQPQHF. CDR3 bases: TGTGCCAGCAGCGTAGGGTTGGGGCAGGGATCCCAGCCCCAGCATTTT.

The chain couples TRBV30 to TRBJ1-1; D is possibly TRBD1 (6 bases). With 4 bases removed from V and 1 base from J, the gap between germline ends came to 10 bases. The CDR3 is 13 amino acids. The germline CDR1 and CDR2 sequences are GTSNPN and SVGIG (reference sequence). CDR3 sequence: CAWKRGGNTEAFF. The DNA for the CDR3 is TGTGCCTGGAAAAGGGGGGGGAACACTGAAGCTTTCTTT.

V gene TRBV5-1 combines with J gene TRBJ2-1; 10 nucleotides align to TRBD2. This CDR3 is 16 amino acids long. Germline CDR1 reads SGHRS; CDR2 reads YFSETQ. V shed 4 bases, J shed 9 bases, and the junction held 13 bases outside the gene matches. CDR3 protein: CASSPRAGGPAGEQFF. The CDR3 DNA reads TGCGCCAGCAGCCCCAGAGCGGGAGGGCCAGCGGGTGAGCAGTTCTTC.